The next 24 T cell receptor beta chains were all read from a single sample in a study of blood T cell repertoires in COVID-19. Profiled with immunoSEQ multiplex PCR; TCRdb holds only in-frame clones, not every one. The sample carries 200,000 to 250,000 clones, approximately 80% recorded once. Sequenced material: PBMCs or T cells enriched from blood (not recorded which). These receptors were collected from a woman aged 55-75 years who had recovered from COVID-19.

This chain uses TRBV10-1 with TRBJ2-1, with TRBD1 matching over 7 bases. The CDR3 totals 15 residues. Germline V gene data show CDR1 as WNHNN and CDR2 as SYGVQD (reference sequence). The V segment lost 3 bases and the J segment 3 bases; nucleotides outside the gene matches: 5. The CDR3 DNA follows: TGCGCCAGCAGTGATCCGGGACAGCTCTACAATGAGCAGTTCTTC. Translating gives CASSDPGQLYNEQFF.

CDR3 in DNA: TGTGCCAGCAGTTTATCGTATGGGGGCGCGGGTTCACCCCTCCACTTT. As protein: CASSLSYGGAGSPLHF. The J gene is TRBJ1-6, the V gene TRBV27; a possible D gene is TRBD1 (6 bases). This CDR3 is 16 amino acids long. The V end lost 0 bases, the J end lost 9 bases, and 15 bases lay between the germline ends. Germline assignment: CDR1 MNHEY and CDR2 SMNVEV (reference sequence).

The J gene is TRBJ1-3, the V gene TRBV7-9, with D maybe TRBD1 (6 bases). V was cut by 5 bases and J by 5 bases, with 13 bases left in between. The length of the CDR3 is 14 residues. Germline V lookup: CDR1 SEHNR, CDR2 FQNEAQ (reference sequence). CDR3 sequence (DNA): TGTGCCAGCAGCCCCCAGGGGACGCGAAACACCATATATTTT. This sequence encodes CASSPQGTRNTIYF.

The chain combines TRBV5-1 with TRBJ2-3; D gene unclear. CDR1 is SGHRS, CDR2 YFSETQ, per germline. V lost 0 bases to trimming and J lost 0 bases, with 5 bases between them. CDR3 size: 14 residues. The CDR3, as DNA: TGCGCCAGCAGCTTGGCACAGAGCACAGATACGCAGTATTTT. The encoded protein is CASSLAQSTDTQYF.

This chain connects TRBV15 to TRBJ2-1; D is undetermined. This CDR3 has 16 amino acids. CDR1 LNHNV and CDR2 YYDKDF come from the germline V gene (reference sequence). Trimming cost V 0 bases and J 7 bases, with 16 bases left between them. The CDR3 bases are TGTGCCACCAGCAGAGATATGGAGCTTTTTAGAAATGAGCAGTTCTTC. Translated: CATSRDMELFRNEQFF.

This sequence joins TRBV18 and TRBJ2-3, with TRBD1 identical over 9 bases. The CDR3 totals 15 residues. The ends lost 3 bases at V and 3 bases at J; junction bases unmatched: 4. The V gene's germline CDR1 is KGHSH and CDR2 LQKENI. CDR3 DNA: TGTGCCAGCTCACCCGGGACAGGGTTGACAGATACGCAGTATTTT. Translating gives CASSPGTGLTDTQYF.

The J gene is TRBJ1-2, the V gene TRBV13; 7 bases align to TRBD1. The CDR3 length is 13 residues. In germline, CDR1 is PRHDT, CDR2 FYEKMQ (reference sequence). J gave up 6 bases and V 2 bases, and 3 bases lay outside the gene matches. The CDR3 loop is CASSLWQGDGYTF. As DNA, the CDR3 is TGTGCCAGCAGCTTATGGCAGGGGGATGGCTACACCTTC.

The V gene is TRBV11-2, the J gene TRBJ2-3, with 12 nucleotides matching TRBD2. Germline V gene lookup returns CDR1 SGHAT and CDR2 FQNNGV. V gave up 5 bases and J gave up 0 bases; unmatched junction bases: 12. The CDR3 runs to 19 residues. In DNA form, the CDR3 reads TGTGCCAGCAGCCATCGACTAGCGGGAGAAACCCATAGCACAGATACGCAGTATTTT. This gives the protein CASSHRLAGETHSTDTQYF.

The chain carries TRBV19 and TRBJ1-2; 8 bases align to TRBD1. V dropped 5 bases and J dropped 0; count of bases not matched to a gene: 8. This CDR3 spans 16 amino acids. Germline V gene lookup returns CDR1 LNHDA and CDR2 SQIVND (reference sequence). CDR3 in DNA: TGTGCCAGTAGTCCCCCAGGGGGCCCTACTAACTATGGCTACACCTTC. The encoded protein is CASSPPGGPTNYGYTF. Full variable domain (remainder filled in from reference TRBV19 and TRBJ1-2): DGGITQSPKYLFRKEGQNVTLSCEQNLNHDAMYWYRQDPGQGLRLIYYSQIVNDFQKGDIAEGYSVSREKKESFPLTVTSAQKNPTAFYLCASSPPGGPTNYGYTFGSGTRLTVV.

The chain is built from TRBV18 and TRBJ1-2; D remains unclear. The CDR3 extends over 13 amino acids. Germline V gives CDR1 KGHSH, CDR2 LQKENI. The V end lost 2 bases, the J end lost 4 bases, and 8 bases lay between the germline ends. The DNA for the CDR3 is TGTGCCAGCTCACCAGGGGAGAGCTATGGCTACACCTTC. Protein: CASSPGESYGYTF.

The chain links TRBV5-6 to TRBJ2-7, with D perhaps matching TRBD2 (6 bases). The ends were cut back, 3 bases at V and 7 bases at J, with 8 bases in the middle. The CDR3 length is 11 residues. Germline values: CDR1 SGHDT, CDR2 YYEEEE. The CDR3 protein is CASSSSGEQYF. In DNA form, the CDR3 reads TGTGCCAGCAGCTCCAGCGGGGAGCAGTACTTC.

This clone has a single count. The CDR3 spells CASSLERGRTEAFF. The CDR3, as DNA: TGTGCCAGCAGCTTAGAGAGGGGGCGGACTGAAGCTTTCTTT. This chain joins TRBV7-8 and TRBJ1-1, with 7 nucleotides matching TRBD1. Germline CDR1 is SGHVS and CDR2 is FQNEAQ. The CDR3 sequence is 14 residues long. J gave up 5 bases and V 1 base, and 4 bases lay outside the gene matches. Looking up the rest from reference TRBV7-8 and TRBJ1-1 gives the full variable domain: GAGVSQSPRYKVAKRGQDVALRCDPISGHVSLFWYQQALGQGPEFLTYFQNEAQLDKSGLPSDRFFAERPEGSVSTLKIQRTQQEDSAVYLCASSLERGRTEAFFGQGTRLTVV.

The rearrangement joins TRBV19 to TRBJ1-2; TRBD1 matches at 9 bases. Germline CDR1 is LNHDA and CDR2 is SQIVND (reference sequence). The CDR3 sequence is 13 residues long. The J segment lost 6 bases and the V segment lost 5 bases, leaving 4 bases of the junction unmatched. The CDR3 DNA follows: TGTGCCAGTAGTCCCCGGACAGGGGATGGCTACACCTTC. It encodes CASSPRTGDGYTF.

The chain links TRBV4-1 to TRBJ1-2; 7 positions match TRBD1. Trimming at V came to 0 bases and at J to 7 bases, leaving 14 bases not matched to a gene. CDR1 MGHRA and CDR2 YSYEKL come from the germline V gene. There are 17 residues in the CDR3. This chain's CDR3 is CASSQEPTGKLRGGYTF. The DNA for the CDR3 is TGCGCCAGCAGCCAAGAACCGACAGGGAAACTCAGGGGTGGCTACACCTTC.

The chain recombines TRBV7-9 with TRBJ1-6; no reliable D call. V was clipped by 6 bases and J by 7 bases, with 22 bases between them. Germline assignment: CDR1 SEHNR and CDR2 FQNEAQ (reference sequence). This CDR3 is 17 amino acids long. CDR3 amino acids: CASRILSRGPVNSPLHF. The CDR3 DNA follows: TGTGCCAGCAGGATACTTAGTAGAGGGCCTGTAAATTCACCCCTCCACTTT.

This sequence joins TRBV5-1 and TRBJ1-4; a weak D match, TRBD1 (5 bases). This CDR3 is 15 amino acids long. Per the germline V gene, CDR1 is SGHRS and CDR2 is YFSETQ. The V end lost 3 bases, the J end lost 0 bases, and 9 bases lay between the germline ends. Here the CDR3 DNA reads TGCGCCAGCAGCTCTGACAGATCAACTAATGAAAAACTGTTTTTT. As protein: CASSSDRSTNEKLFF.

This sequence joins TRBV5-4 and TRBJ1-1; no reliable D call. Trimming removed 0 bases at V and 2 bases at J, with 5 bases between. Germline CDR1 and CDR2: SGHNT and YYREEE (reference sequence). The CDR3 length is 13 residues. CDR3: CASSLDSNTEAFF. The CDR3 DNA sequence: TGTGCCAGCAGCTTGGACAGCAACACTGAAGCTTTCTTT.

This clone was seen only once. V is TRBV7-9 and J is TRBJ1-2, with D perhaps TRBD1 (6 bases). This CDR3 has 13 amino acids. V was shortened by 5 bases and J by 1 base, with 8 bases between the two germline ends. Germline-derived CDR1 and CDR2 are SEHNR and FQNEAQ (reference sequence). Here the CDR3 reads CASSRTDNYGYTF. CDR3 DNA sequence: TGTGCCAGCAGCCGGACAGATAACTATGGCTACACCTTC.

This sequence joins TRBV24-1 and TRBJ2-1; 8 positions match TRBD2. The germline gives CDR1 KGHDR, CDR2 SFDVKD. V lost 5 bases to trimming and J lost 7 bases; unmatched junction nucleotides: 9. The CDR3 has 15 residues. CDR3 DNA sequence: TGTGCCACCAGTGCGGGACTAGGGAGTGGGAATGAGCAGTTCTTC. Translation gives CATSAGLGSGNEQFF.

The rearrangement uses TRBV18 and TRBJ1-1; 10 bases fit TRBD1. Germline CDR1 reads KGHSH; CDR2 reads LQKENI. CDR3 length equals 16 residues. The ends lost 3 bases at V and 6 bases at J; junction bases unmatched: 10. The CDR3 region is CASSPAPRDRGSEAFF. CDR3 DNA sequence: TGTGCCAGCTCACCCGCTCCCCGGGACAGGGGATCTGAAGCTTTCTTT.

The V gene is TRBV6-5, the J gene TRBJ1-4, with D possibly being TRBD1 (5 bases). Trimming took off 5 bases at V and 6 bases at J, with 16 bases between the two ends. The CDR3 covers 15 residues. Germline loops: CDR1 MNHEY, CDR2 SVGAGI. Here the CDR3 reads CASSPAGSRYEKLFF. CDR3 bases: TGTGCCAGCAGTCCCGCAGGGTCCCGTTATGAAAAACTGTTTTTT.

The chain couples TRBV20-1 to TRBJ1-1; D remains unclear. Trimming stripped 6 bases from V and 6 bases from J, with 8 bases between. The CDR3 loop spans 10 amino acids. Germline loops: CDR1 DFQATT, CDR2 SNEGSKA (reference sequence). In nucleotides, the CDR3 is TGCAGTGCCCCCGAGCCTGAAGCTTTCTTT. This sequence encodes CSAPEPEAFF.

This clone occurred a few times. V usage is TRBV6-5 and J usage is TRBJ2-7, with 9 bases that match TRBD1. CDR1 and CDR2 from the germline V gene are MNHEY and SVGAGI. V lost 6 bases, J lost 0 bases, and 3 bases stayed unmatched. The CDR3 runs to 14 residues. CDR3 protein: CASSPDRGSYEQYF. CDR3 nucleotide sequence: TGTGCCAGCAGCCCGGACAGGGGCTCCTACGAGCAGTACTTC.

The chain links TRBV27 to TRBJ2-5; TRBD1 matches at 7 bases. Germline V CDR1 and CDR2: MNHEY, SMNVEV (reference sequence). J gave up 2 bases and V 5 bases, and 17 bases lay outside the gene matches. The CDR3 is 18 residues long. CDR3 residues: CASSRRQGRELLQETQYF. In nucleotides, the CDR3 is TGTGCCAGCAGTCGCCGACAGGGTAGGGAGTTATTACAAGAGACCCAGTACTTC.